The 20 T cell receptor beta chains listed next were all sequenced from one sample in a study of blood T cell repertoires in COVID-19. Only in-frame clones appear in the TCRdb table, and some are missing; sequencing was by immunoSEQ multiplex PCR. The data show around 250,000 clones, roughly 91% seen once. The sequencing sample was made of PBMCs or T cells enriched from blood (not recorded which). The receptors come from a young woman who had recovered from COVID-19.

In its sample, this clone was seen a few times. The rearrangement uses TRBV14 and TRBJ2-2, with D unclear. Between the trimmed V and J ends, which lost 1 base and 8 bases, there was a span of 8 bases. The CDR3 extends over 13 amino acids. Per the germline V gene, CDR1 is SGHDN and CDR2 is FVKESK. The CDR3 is CASSQVYMGELFF. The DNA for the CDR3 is TGTGCCAGCAGCCAAGTCTATATGGGGGAGCTGTTTTTT.

CDR3 loop: CASSQDGAVEIDEQFF. CDR3 sequence (DNA): TGTGCCAGCAGCCAAGATGGGGCGGTGGAGATCGATGAGCAGTTCTTC. The V call is TRBV3-1 (or the pseudogene TRBV3-2), the J call TRBJ2-1; the D gene is possibly TRBD1 (5 bases). Germline V gene data show CDR1 as LGHDT and CDR2 as YNNKEL (reference sequence). With 0 bases removed from V and 8 bases from J, the gap between germline ends came to 17 bases. CDR3 length: 16 residues.

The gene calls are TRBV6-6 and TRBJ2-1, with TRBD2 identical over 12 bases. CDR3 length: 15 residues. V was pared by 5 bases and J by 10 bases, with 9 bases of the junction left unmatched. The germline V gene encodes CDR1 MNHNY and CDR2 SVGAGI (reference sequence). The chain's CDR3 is CASSQSLAGGGEQFF. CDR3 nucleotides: TGTGCCAGCAGTCAATCACTAGCGGGAGGAGGGGAGCAGTTCTTC.

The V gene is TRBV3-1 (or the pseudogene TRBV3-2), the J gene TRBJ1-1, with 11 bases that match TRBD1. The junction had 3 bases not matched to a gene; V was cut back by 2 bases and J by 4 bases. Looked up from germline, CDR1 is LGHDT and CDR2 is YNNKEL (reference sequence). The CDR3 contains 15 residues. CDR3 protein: CASSQPGTGGTEAFF. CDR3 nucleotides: TGTGCCAGCAGCCAACCCGGGACAGGGGGCACTGAAGCTTTCTTT.

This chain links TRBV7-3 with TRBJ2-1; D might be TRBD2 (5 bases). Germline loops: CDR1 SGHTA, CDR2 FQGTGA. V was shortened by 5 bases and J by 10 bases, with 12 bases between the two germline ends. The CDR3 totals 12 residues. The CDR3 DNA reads TGTGCCAGCAGCCCAGGCCAGCGGGAGCAGTTCTTC. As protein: CASSPGQREQFF.

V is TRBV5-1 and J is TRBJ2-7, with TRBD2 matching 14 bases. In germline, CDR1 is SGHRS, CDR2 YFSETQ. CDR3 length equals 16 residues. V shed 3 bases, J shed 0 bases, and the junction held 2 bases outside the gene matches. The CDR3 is CASSSGTSGSSYEQYF. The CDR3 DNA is TGCGCCAGCAGCTCCGGGACTAGCGGGAGCTCCTACGAGCAGTACTTC.

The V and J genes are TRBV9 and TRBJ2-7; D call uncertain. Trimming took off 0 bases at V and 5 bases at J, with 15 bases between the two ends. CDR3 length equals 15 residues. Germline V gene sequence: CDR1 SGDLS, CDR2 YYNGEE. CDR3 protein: CASSVGLEPSNEQYF. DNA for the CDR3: TGTGCCAGCAGCGTAGGTCTGGAGCCCTCGAACGAGCAGTACTTC. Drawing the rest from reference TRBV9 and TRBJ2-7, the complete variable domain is DSGVTQTPKHLITATGQRVTLRCSPRSGDLSVYWYQQSLDQGLQFLIQYYNGEERAKGNILERFSAQQFPDLHSELNLSSLELGDSALYFCASSVGLEPSNEQYFGPGTRLTVT.

The CDR3 region is CASSPGTGPTSGNTIYF. DNA for the CDR3: TGTGCCAGCAGTCCAGGGACAGGGCCGACCTCTGGAAACACCATATATTTT. V gene TRBV3-1 (or the pseudogene TRBV3-2) combines with J gene TRBJ1-3; 9 bases match TRBD1. CDR3 length equals 17 residues. Trimming took 6 bases from V and 0 from J; bases not matched to a gene: 9. Looked up from germline, CDR1 is LGHDT and CDR2 is YNNKEL (reference sequence).

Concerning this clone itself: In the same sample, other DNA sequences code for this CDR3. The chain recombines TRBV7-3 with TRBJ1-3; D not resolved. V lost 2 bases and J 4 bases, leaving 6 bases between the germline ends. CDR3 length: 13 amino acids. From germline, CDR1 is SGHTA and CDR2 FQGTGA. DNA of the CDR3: TGTGCCAGCAGCTTATACAGCGGAAACACCATATATTTT. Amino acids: CASSLYSGNTIYF. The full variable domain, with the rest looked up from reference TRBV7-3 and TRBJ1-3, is GAGVSQTPSNKVTEKGKYVELRCDPISGHTALYWYRQSLGQGPEFLIYFQGTGAADDSGLPNDRFFAVRPEGSVSTLKIQRTERGDSAVYLCASSLYSGNTIYFGEGSWLTVV.

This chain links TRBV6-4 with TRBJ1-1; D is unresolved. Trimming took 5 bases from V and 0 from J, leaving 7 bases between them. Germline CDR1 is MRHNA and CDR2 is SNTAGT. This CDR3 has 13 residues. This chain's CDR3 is CASSRELNTEAFF. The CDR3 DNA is TGTGCCAGCAGTCGAGAACTGAACACTGAAGCTTTCTTT.

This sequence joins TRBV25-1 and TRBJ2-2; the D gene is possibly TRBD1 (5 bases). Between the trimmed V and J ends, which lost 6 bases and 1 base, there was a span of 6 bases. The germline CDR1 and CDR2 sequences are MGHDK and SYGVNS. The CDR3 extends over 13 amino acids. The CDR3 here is CASSGQNTGELFF. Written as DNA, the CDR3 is TGTGCCAGCAGCGGACAGAACACCGGGGAGCTGTTTTTT.

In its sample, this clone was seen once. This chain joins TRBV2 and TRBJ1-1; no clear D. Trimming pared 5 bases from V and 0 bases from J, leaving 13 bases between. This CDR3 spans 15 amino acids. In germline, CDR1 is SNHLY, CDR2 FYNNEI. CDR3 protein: CASSLAGGMNTEAFF. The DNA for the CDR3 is TGTGCCAGCAGTCTAGCCGGAGGAATGAACACTGAAGCTTTCTTT.

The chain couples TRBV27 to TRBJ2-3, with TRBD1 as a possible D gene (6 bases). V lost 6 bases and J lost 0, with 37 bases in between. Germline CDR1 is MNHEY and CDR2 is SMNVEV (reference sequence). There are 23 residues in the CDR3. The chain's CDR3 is CASRIRGYIPSDSLDKSTDTQYF. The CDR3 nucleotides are TGTGCCAGCAGAATCCGGGGCTACATACCGTCGGACAGTCTGGACAAAAGCACAGATACGCAGTATTTT.

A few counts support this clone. DNA of the CDR3: TGTGCCAGCAGCTTGGACAGGGCTGGAAACACCATATATTTT. Protein product: CASSLDRAGNTIYF. The V call is TRBV5-4, the J call TRBJ1-3; maybe TRBD1 (6 bases). Germline V gene data show CDR1 as SGHNT and CDR2 as YYREEE (reference sequence). V was trimmed by 0 bases and J by 2 bases, leaving 6 bases between them. The length of the CDR3 is 14 residues. Using reference TRBV5-4 and TRBJ1-3 for the parts outside the CDR3, the full variable domain is ETGVTQSPTHLIKTRGQQVTLRCSSQSGHNTVSWYQQALGQGPQFIFQYYREEENGRGNFPPRFSGLQFPNYSSELNVNALELDDSALYLCASSLDRAGNTIYFGEGSWLTVV.

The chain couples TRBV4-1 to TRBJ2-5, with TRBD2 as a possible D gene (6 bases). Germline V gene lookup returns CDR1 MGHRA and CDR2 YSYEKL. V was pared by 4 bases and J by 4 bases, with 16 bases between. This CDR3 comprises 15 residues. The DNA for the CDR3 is TGCGCCAGCAGCCTCGTCGGGCAGGGAGGAGAGACCCAGTACTTC. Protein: CASSLVGQGGETQYF.

In nucleotides, the CDR3 is TGTGCCAGCAGCACCTCGGGACAGAGTTTGAACACTGAAGCTTTCTTT. This encodes CASSTSGQSLNTEAFF. This chain uses TRBV21-1 with TRBJ1-1; TRBD1 was called by the table and not checked on the DNA. TRBV21-1 is designated a pseudogene. There are 16 residues in the CDR3.

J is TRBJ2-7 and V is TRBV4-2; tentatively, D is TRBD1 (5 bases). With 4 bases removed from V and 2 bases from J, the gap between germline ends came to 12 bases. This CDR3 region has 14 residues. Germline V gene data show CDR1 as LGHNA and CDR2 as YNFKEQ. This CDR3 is CASSPQGRPYEQYF. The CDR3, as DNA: TGTGCCAGCAGCCCCCAGGGAAGGCCCTACGAGCAGTACTTC.

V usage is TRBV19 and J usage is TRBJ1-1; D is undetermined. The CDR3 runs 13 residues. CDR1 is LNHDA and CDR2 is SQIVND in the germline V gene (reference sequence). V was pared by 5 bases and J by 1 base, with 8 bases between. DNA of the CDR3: TGTGCCAGTAGTGCACACAAGAACACTGAAGCTTTCTTT. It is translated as CASSAHKNTEAFF. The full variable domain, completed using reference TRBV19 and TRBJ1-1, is DGGITQSPKYLFRKEGQNVTLSCEQNLNHDAMYWYRQDPGQGLRLIYYSQIVNDFQKGDIAEGYSVSREKKESFPLTVTSAQKNPTAFYLCASSAHKNTEAFFGQGTRLTVV.

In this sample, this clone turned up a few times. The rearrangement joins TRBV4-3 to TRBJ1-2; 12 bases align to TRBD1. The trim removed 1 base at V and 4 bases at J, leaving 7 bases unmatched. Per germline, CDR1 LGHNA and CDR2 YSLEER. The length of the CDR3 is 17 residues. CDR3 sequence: CASSQALPGQGAYGYTF. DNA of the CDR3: TGCGCCAGCAGCCAAGCCCTTCCGGGACAGGGGGCCTATGGCTACACCTTC.

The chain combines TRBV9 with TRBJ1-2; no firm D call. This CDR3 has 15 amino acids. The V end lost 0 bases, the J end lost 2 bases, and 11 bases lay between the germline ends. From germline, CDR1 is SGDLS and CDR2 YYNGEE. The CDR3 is CASSVGDSGNYGYTF. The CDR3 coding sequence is TGTGCCAGCAGCGTAGGGGATTCGGGGAACTATGGCTACACCTTC.